The text below deals with one TCR beta chain. The target antigen is unknown. The time point denotes: week 35, safety follow-up. With topical imiquimod, each dose of the vaccine consisted of 300 ug of mutant IDH1 20-mer peptide. The sample belongs to a study of a mutant IDH1 vaccine in newly diagnosed glioma. Study summary: Patients under treatment included approximately 60% males and about 38% females and had a mean age of about 37 years. Most patients had radiochemotherapy with temozolomide before enrollment; others had one alone.

The table came from immunoSEQ multiplex PCR; TCRdb's copy has only in-frame clones and leaves some out. The table has about 29,000 clones, more than 65% seen once; the top ten hold about 7.6%. Whole-study findings and limits: In approximately 93% of patients, immune responses induced by the vaccine occurred.

Here the sequenced sample was PBMCs, taken from a glioma patient whose treatment included an IDH1 peptide vaccine. This TCR was sampled from a man in his fifties or sixties with glioma.

The CDR3 DNA reads TGCAGCGTTGTCTATGTGATGAACACTGAAGCTTTCTTT. Residues: CSVVYVMNTEAFF. The rearrangement uses TRBV29-1 and TRBJ1-1; D not certain. The CDR3 sequence is 13 residues long. V was pared by 4 bases and J by 0 bases, with 9 bases between. The germline gives CDR1 SQVTM, CDR2 ANQGSEA. The whole variable domain, remainder taken from reference TRBV29-1 and TRBJ1-1, is SAVISQKPSRDICQRGTSLTIQCQVDSQVTMMFWYRQQPGQSLTLIATANQGSEATYESGFVIDKFPISRPNLTFSTLTVSNMSPEDSSIYLCSVVYVMNTEAFFGQGTRLTVV.